Each of the 19 T cell receptor beta chains below was sequenced from the same sample in a study of blood T cell repertoires in COVID-19 (dated by TCRdb to 2019 to 2021). Libraries were prepared through the immunoSEQ multiplex PCR assay. In TCRdb, the immuneACCESS table is reduced to in-frame sequences with V and J assigned. These tables do not hold every clone; where another copy was compared, an unresolved V gene accounts for under half, and the others remain unexplained. For this sample there are 190,000 or so clones; around 88% appear just once. The ten most abundant clones make up more than 4% of the sample. The source material was PBMCs or T cells enriched from blood (not recorded which). The receptors derive from a woman in her twenties or thirties who had been exposed to COVID-19.

V and J are TRBV7-2 and TRBJ1-2; 7 nucleotides agree with TRBD1. The CDR3 runs to 16 residues. Looked up from germline, CDR1 is SGHTA and CDR2 is FQGNSA. J was trimmed by 8 bases and V by 5 bases; bases with no gene match: 17. CDR3 DNA sequence: TGTGCCAGCAGCGATCGGACAGGAACTGTATCTGGAGGCTACACCTTC. This gives the protein CASSDRTGTVSGGYTF. Filled out from reference TRBV7-2 and TRBJ1-2, the complete variable domain reads GAGVSQSPSNKVTEKGKDVELRCDPISGHTALYWYRQSLGQGLEFLIYFQGNSAPDKSGLPSDRFSAERTGGSVSTLTIQRTQQEDSAVYLCASSDRTGTVSGGYTFGSGTRLTVV.

V is TRBV7-8 and J is TRBJ1-6; D ambiguous. Trimming removed 4 bases at V and 0 bases at J, with 10 bases between. From germline, CDR1 is SGHVS and CDR2 FQNEAQ. CDR3 length: 16 residues. The CDR3 protein is CASSSTESSYNSPLHF. In DNA form, the CDR3 reads TGTGCCAGCAGCTCAACGGAGAGCTCCTATAATTCACCCCTCCACTTT.

The rearrangement joins TRBV3-1 (or the pseudogene TRBV3-2) to TRBJ2-7; 10 bases are shared with TRBD2. The CDR3 has 15 residues. V lost 0 bases, J lost 3 bases, and 2 bases stayed unmatched. Germline V gives CDR1 LGHDT, CDR2 YNNKEL (reference sequence). The CDR3 loop is CASSQELAGGYEQYF. The CDR3 DNA reads TGTGCCAGCAGCCAAGAGTTAGCGGGGGGCTACGAGCAGTACTTC.

The chain recombines TRBV29-1 with TRBJ2-5; D might be TRBD2 (5 bases). V was trimmed by 6 bases and J by 3 bases, leaving 14 bases between them. The CDR3 covers 13 residues. Germline values: CDR1 SQVTM, CDR2 ANQGSEA. The CDR3 sequence is CSVRAPGKETQYF. DNA of the CDR3: TGCAGCGTCCGTGCGCCCGGGAAAGAGACCCAGTACTTC.

The chain has TRBV11-3 and TRBJ2-3; 8 positions match TRBD2. CDR1 is SGHNT, CDR2 YENEEA, per germline. V was pared by 5 bases and J by 1 base, with 5 bases of the junction left unmatched. This CDR3 has 15 residues. The CDR3 nucleotides read TGTGCCAGCAGCCCAGGGCGGGGGGGCACAGATACGCAGTATTTT. Its translation: CASSPGRGGTDTQYF.

This chain joins TRBV19 and TRBJ2-2, with TRBD1 matching 7 bases. Germline lookup yields CDR1 LNHDA and CDR2 SQIVND (reference sequence). V gave up 9 bases and J gave up 1 base; unmatched junction bases: 8. This CDR3 has 15 amino acids. The CDR3 coding sequence is TGTGCCAGCCAACCGGGACAGAAGAACACCGGGGAGCTGTTTTTT. Protein sequence: CASQPGQKNTGELFF.

This clone has a single count. The junction and the germline gene differ at one end; a read error may be behind it. J is TRBJ2-7 and V is TRBV27, with TRBD1 identical over 10 bases. This CDR3 spans 12 amino acids. CDR1 is MNHEY and CDR2 is SMNVEV in the germline V gene (reference sequence). The CDR3 sequence: CASREDRGPLHF. In DNA form, the CDR3 reads TGTGCCAGCAGGGAAGACAGGGGGCCGTTGCACTTC.

V usage is TRBV7-2 and J usage is TRBJ1-2; no reliable D call. The germline gives CDR1 SGHTA, CDR2 FQGNSA. Trimming stripped 2 bases from V and 2 bases from J, with 12 bases between. The CDR3 runs to 15 residues. The CDR3 sequence is CASSLNPGQNYGYTF. CDR3 bases: TGTGCCAGCAGCTTAAACCCGGGTCAAAACTATGGCTACACCTTC.

This chain connects TRBV7-9 to TRBJ1-2; 9 positions match TRBD1. The CDR3 has 16 residues. CDR1 SEHNR and CDR2 FQNEAQ come from the germline V gene (reference sequence). V lost 5 bases, J lost 0 bases, and 7 bases stayed unmatched. CDR3: CASSVSGTGSNYGYTF. DNA of the CDR3: TGTGCCAGCAGCGTATCCGGGACAGGGTCTAACTATGGCTACACCTTC.

The chain joins TRBV5-1 to TRBJ2-7, with 7 bases matching TRBD2. The CDR3 has 14 residues. The ends lost 0 bases at V and 6 bases at J; junction bases unmatched: 6. The germline V gene has CDR1 SGHRS and CDR2 YFSETQ. Here the CDR3 DNA reads TGCGCCAGCAGCTTGGCCAGCGGGGTAATCGAGCAGTACTTC. Translation: CASSLASGVIEQYF. The full variable domain, its missing parts supplied by reference TRBV5-1 and TRBJ2-7, is KAGVTQTPRYLIKTRGQQVTLSCSPISGHRSVSWYQQTPGQGLQFLFEYFSETQRNKGNFPGRFSGRQFSNSRSEMNVSTLELGDSALYLCASSLASGVIEQYFGPGTRLTVT.

The chain recombines TRBV13 with TRBJ1-5; D not certain. The germline V gene has CDR1 PRHDT and CDR2 FYEKMQ (reference sequence). The germline V and J ends were trimmed by 3 bases and 3 bases, with 3 bases remaining between them. The CDR3 length is 12 residues. The CDR3 loop is CASSLANQPQHF. CDR3 nucleotide sequence: TGTGCCAGCAGCTTGGCCAATCAGCCCCAGCATTTT.

J is TRBJ2-7 and V is TRBV6-1; D gene unclear. Trimming cost V 4 bases and J 0 bases, with 22 bases left between them. The CDR3 has 18 amino acids. CDR1 and CDR2 from the germline V gene are MNHNS and SASEGT. CDR3 sequence reads: CASSVRVFEYPSSYEQYF. CDR3 in DNA: TGTGCCAGCAGTGTCCGGGTGTTCGAGTACCCGAGCTCCTACGAGCAGTACTTC.

The V and J genes are TRBV5-1 and TRBJ1-3; D perhaps matches TRBD1 (5 bases). Trimming shortened V by 6 bases and J by 0 bases, and 19 bases separated the two germline ends. This CDR3 region has 17 residues. Germline loops: CDR1 SGHRS, CDR2 YFSETQ. This CDR3 is CASKGTAGTRSGNTIYF. CDR3 DNA sequence: TGCGCCAGCAAAGGGACTGCGGGAACCCGCTCTGGAAACACCATATATTTT.

This chain joins TRBV9 and TRBJ2-1, with 13 bases fitting TRBD2. Germline CDR1 is SGDLS and CDR2 is YYNGEE. The CDR3 covers 18 residues. The ends lost 4 bases at V and 0 bases at J; junction bases unmatched: 7. The CDR3, as DNA: TGTGCCAGCAGCCCACATGGACTAGCGGGGGCCTCCTACAATGAGCAGTTCTTC. Translated, it gives CASSPHGLAGASYNEQFF.

The V gene is TRBV28, the J gene TRBJ1-5, with D possibly TRBD1 on 6 matching bases. Germline loops: CDR1 MDHEN, CDR2 SYDVKM. The CDR3 is made up of 15 amino acids. Trimming removed 8 bases from V and 5 bases from J, with 19 bases in between. CDR3 bases: TGTGCCAGCGCCCTCCTGACAGGTAATCATCAGCCCCAGCATTTT. It is translated as CASALLTGNHQPQHF.

The V gene is TRBV7-3, the J gene TRBJ2-7, with TRBD1 identical over 9 bases. This CDR3 comprises 15 residues. The V gene end was trimmed by 5 bases and the J gene end by 2 bases; junction bases not matched to a gene: 7. The germline V gene encodes CDR1 SGHTA and CDR2 FQGTGA. The CDR3 region is CASSAGTGRAYEQYF. The DNA of the CDR3 is TGTGCCAGCAGCGCCGGGACAGGGCGGGCCTACGAGCAGTACTTC.

This clone was recorded once. V usage is TRBV5-1 and J usage is TRBJ2-7; TRBD2 might be the D (6 bases). Between the trimmed V and J ends, which lost 4 bases and 0 bases, there was a span of 8 bases. Germline V gene data show CDR1 as SGHRS and CDR2 as YFSETQ. There are 13 residues in the CDR3. CDR3 in DNA: TGCGCCAGCAGCAGGACTAACTCCTACGAGCAGTACTTC. Translating gives CASSRTNSYEQYF.

J is TRBJ1-2 and V is TRBV12-5, with a tentative D call TRBD1 (5 bases). Germline CDR1 reads LGHNT; CDR2 reads FRNRAP. V was cut by 6 bases and J by 3 bases, with 20 bases left in between. The CDR3 runs to 16 residues. CDR3 protein: CASGRAGSRGYYGYTF. Here the CDR3 DNA reads TGTGCTAGTGGACGGGCAGGCAGCCGGGGGTACTATGGCTACACCTTC.

The chain carries TRBV5-6 and TRBJ2-3, with 11 bases identical to TRBD2. Germline CDR1 reads SGHDT; CDR2 reads YYEEEE. V was clipped by 1 base and J by 4 bases; unmatched bases: 5. The CDR3 runs 16 residues. CDR3 amino acids: CASSLLAGGDADTQYF. CDR3 in DNA: TGTGCCAGCAGCTTGCTAGCGGGGGGTGACGCAGATACGCAGTATTTT.